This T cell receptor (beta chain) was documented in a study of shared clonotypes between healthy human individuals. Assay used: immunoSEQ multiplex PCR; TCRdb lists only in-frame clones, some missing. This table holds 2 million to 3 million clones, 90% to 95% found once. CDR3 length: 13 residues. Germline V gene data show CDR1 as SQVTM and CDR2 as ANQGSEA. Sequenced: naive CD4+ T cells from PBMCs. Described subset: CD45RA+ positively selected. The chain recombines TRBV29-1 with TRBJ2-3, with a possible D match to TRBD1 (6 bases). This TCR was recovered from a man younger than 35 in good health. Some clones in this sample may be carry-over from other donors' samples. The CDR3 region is CSITGIGTDTQYF. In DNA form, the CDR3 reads TGCAGTATCACAGGGATCGGCACAGATACGCAGTATTTT.